This T cell receptor (beta chain) was sequenced for a study of vaccination effects on CD4 cells after COVID-19. The assay was immunoSEQ multiplex PCR, and TCRdb's table has in-frame clones only and misses some. The sample lists under 50,000 clones, about 70% occurring once. V was clipped by 6 bases and J by 0 bases; unmatched bases: 7. The length of the CDR3 is 16 residues. Germline CDR1 and CDR2: SNHLY and FYNNEI. About this clone: The antigen remains unidentified.

Having been cultured for roughly 11 days, the cells underwent CD4+ T cell isolation. This chain uses TRBV2 with TRBJ2-1; TRBD1 matches 8 bases. Sequencing was performed on CD4+ T cells from PBMCs cultured without peptide, taken before COVID-19 vaccination. This TCR derives from a human donor who had a prior SARS-CoV-2 infection. The CDR3 bases are TGTGCCAGCAGAGAACGTACAGGGGGCTCCTACAATGAGCAGTTCTTC. It is translated as CASRERTGGSYNEQFF.